This T cell receptor beta chain was identified during a study of cytomegalovirus exposure and HLA in healthy donors. Study outcomes and limitations: Further analysis, carried out later, found HLA-associated TCR beta chains more clonally expanded than equally common other chains. Analyzed later, most CMV-associated TCR beta chains appeared HLA-restricted. Listed as cytomegalovirus-associated were 150 to 200 TCR beta chains.

Germline values: CDR1 MNHEY, CDR2 SMNVEV (reference sequence). The CDR3 totals 17 residues. V lost 1 base, J lost 4 bases, and 16 bases lay in between. In regard to this clone: What it binds is unknown.

Researchers ran the PCR with 60 Vbeta and 13 Jbeta primers. TCRdb's table, derived via immunoSEQ multiplex PCR, lists solely in-frame clones and lacks some. The repertoire table contains 150,000 to 200,000 clones. Everyone who donated was a healthy bone marrow donor. The clonotype was recovered from a young man in good health and CMV-seronegative. Specimen: PBMCs. The V and J genes are TRBV27 and TRBJ2-2; tentatively, D is TRBD1 (6 bases). CDR3 nucleotide sequence: TGTGCCAGCAGTTTATTTATGGGGGCAGGAGTCACCGGGGAGCTGTTTTTT. Residues: CASSLFMGAGVTGELFF.